Each of the 29 T cell receptor beta chains below was sequenced from the same sample in a study of regulatory T cells in long-lasting Graves disease. Library construction for TCR beta used iRepertoire HTBI primers and Arm-PCR of CDR3 regions. TCRdb passed the multiplex PCR reads through MiXCR, listing each CDR3 protein once. Of roughly 700,000 distinct CDR3 sequences listed, about 32% are singletons. Sample time point: persistent/refractory GD, antithyroid drugs over 5 years with positive TRAb. After RNA was extracted from PBMCs, the TCR library was made from it. The material was peripheral blood mononuclear cells (PBMCs), obtained when the disease was refractory, from a patient treated with antithyroid drugs. The receptors stem from a female donor with Graves disease.

J is TRBJ1-1 and V is TRBV6-1; D is uncertain. Trimming removed 6 bases from V and 2 bases from J, with 7 bases in between. The germline V gene has CDR1 MNHNS and CDR2 SASEGT. The CDR3 runs to 12 residues. In DNA, the CDR3 is TGTGCCAGCAGGAGTTTCAACACTGAAGCTTTCTTT. Its protein product is CASRSFNTEAFF.

At least ten counts were recorded for this clonotype. The chain combines TRBV12-3 or TRBV12-4 with TRBJ2-5; no definite D call. Trimming took off 1 base at V and 5 bases at J, with 11 bases between the two ends. This CDR3 region has 14 residues. CDR3 sequence (DNA): TGTGCCAGCAGTTTAGTCGTGTCATTGGAGACCCAGTACTTC. Translated: CASSLVVSLETQYF.

This clonotype has ten or more counts. This chain joins TRBV7-2 and TRBJ2-4; the D is unclear. The germline V gene encodes CDR1 SGHTA and CDR2 FQGNSA. This CDR3 is built from 15 residues. V was cut by 2 bases and J by 0 bases, with 8 bases left in between. In DNA, the CDR3 is TGTGCCAGCAGCTTACGCACGCCAGCCAAAAACATTCAGTACTTC. Protein product: CASSLRTPAKNIQYF.

A note on this clonotype: Compared with germline, one end of the junction differs, possibly owing to a read error. In nucleotides, the CDR3 is TGCAGTGCTAGAGATTTACGAGGGAACACTGAGGCTTTCTTT. It codes for CSARDLRGNTEAFF. This rearrangement joins TRBV20-1 to TRBJ1-1; D is unclear. Per germline, CDR1 DFQATT and CDR2 SNEGSKA (reference sequence). The CDR3 has 14 amino acids.

This clonotype appeared a few times. The J gene is TRBJ1-2, the V gene TRBV20-1; 8 bases fit TRBD1. J gave up 6 bases and V 1 base, and 4 bases lay outside the gene matches. The CDR3 length is 13 residues. Germline loops: CDR1 DFQATT, CDR2 SNEGSKA (reference sequence). CDR3 region: CSARATGENGYTF. In DNA, the CDR3 is TGCAGTGCTAGAGCGACAGGGGAGAATGGCTACACCTTC.

This clonotype was found once. The V call is TRBV6-2 or TRBV6-3, the J call TRBJ2-7; 10 nucleotides match TRBD2. Germline CDR1 and CDR2: MNHEY and SVGEGT. The CDR3 runs 15 residues. The trim removed 4 bases at V and 6 bases at J, leaving 9 bases unmatched. The DNA for the CDR3 is TGTGCCAGCAGTTCCCCGGGGCTAGCGGGAGTCGAGCAGTACTTC. Protein: CASSSPGLAGVEQYF.

The chain has TRBV3-1 and TRBJ1-5, with D perhaps TRBD1 (6 bases). CDR1 and CDR2 (germline): LGHDT, YNNKEL (reference sequence). With 4 bases removed from V and 6 bases from J, the gap between germline ends came to 16 bases. The CDR3 runs to 15 residues. CDR3: CASSPRGAQGQPQHF. The CDR3 DNA reads TGTGCCAGCAGCCCTCGGGGGGCGCAGGGTCAGCCCCAGCATTTT.

There are a few counts of this clonotype. J is TRBJ2-7 and V is TRBV3-1, with TRBD2 matching over 11 bases. This CDR3 comprises 17 residues. The germline V gene encodes CDR1 LGHDT and CDR2 YNNKEL (reference sequence). V lost 3 bases and J lost 0; bases outside the gene matches: 7. The CDR3 DNA is TGTGCCAGCAGCCAGGGCGAACTAGCGGGGGACTCCTACGAGCAGTACTTC. It codes for CASSQGELAGDSYEQYF.

This clonotype was observed at least ten times. The chain joins TRBV28 to TRBJ2-7, with a tentative D call TRBD2 (5 bases). With 1 base removed from V and 2 bases from J, the gap between germline ends came to 21 bases. Germline CDR1 reads MDHEN; CDR2 reads SYDVKM. This CDR3 is 18 amino acids long. CDR3 in amino acids: CASSLFIRLGSLAYEQYF. CDR3 nucleotide sequence: TGTGCCAGCAGTTTATTCATTCGGTTAGGGAGTCTAGCCTACGAGCAGTACTTC.

This clonotype showed up just a few times. The chain employs TRBV5-1 and TRBJ1-1, with TRBD1 matching over 8 bases. The CDR3 contains 15 residues. After removal of 4 bases from V and 4 bases from J, the junction contained 9 bases not matched to a gene. Germline V CDR1 and CDR2: SGHRS, YFSETQ. The CDR3 here is CASSIRTGSSTEAFF. The DNA for the CDR3 is TGCGCCAGCAGCATACGGACAGGGAGTTCCACTGAAGCTTTCTTT. Looking up the rest from reference TRBV5-1 and TRBJ1-1 gives the full variable domain: KAGVTQTPRYLIKTRGQQVTLSCSPISGHRSVSWYQQTPGQGLQFLFEYFSETQRNKGNFPGRFSGRQFSNSRSEMNVSTLELGDSALYLCASSIRTGSSTEAFFGQGTRLTVV.

The V call is TRBV6-1, the J call TRBJ1-5, with 7 bases aligning to TRBD1. CDR1 and CDR2 (germline): MNHNS, SASEGT. CDR3 length equals 14 residues. The J segment lost 5 bases and the V segment lost 3 bases, leaving 4 bases of the junction unmatched. As DNA, the CDR3 is TGTGCCAGCAGTGAGGAGGGGGCCTATCAGCCCCAGCATTTT. Encoded protein: CASSEEGAYQPQHF.

This sequence joins TRBV20-1 and TRBJ2-5, with 10 bases identical to TRBD2. The tail of the sequence fits TRBJ2-7 better, so the J call may be wrong. The CDR3 sequence is 14 residues long. Germline V gene sequence: CDR1 DFQATT, CDR2 SNEGSKA (reference sequence). CDR3: CSASPRLAGYEQYF. The CDR3 coding sequence is TGCAGTGCTAGCCCCAGACTAGCGGGTTACGAGCAGTACTTC.

This clonotype occurred a few times. V gene TRBV29-1 combines with J gene TRBJ2-5, with a tentative D call TRBD2 (6 bases). The CDR3 length is 12 residues. With 6 bases removed from V and 4 bases from J, the gap between germline ends came to 12 bases. The V gene's germline CDR1 is SQVTM and CDR2 ANQGSEA. DNA for the CDR3: TGCAGCGTGAACCCGGGGGTAGAGACCCAGTACTTC. It is translated as CSVNPGVETQYF. The whole variable domain, filled in from reference TRBV29-1 and TRBJ2-5, reads SAVISQKPSRDICQRGTSLTIQCQVDSQVTMMFWYRQQPGQSLTLIATANQGSEATYESGFVIDKFPISRPNLTFSTLTVSNMSPEDSSIYLCSVNPGVETQYFGPGTRLLVL.

The chain carries TRBV12-3 or TRBV12-4 and TRBJ1-6; D uncertain. The V end lost 1 base, the J end lost 7 bases, and 8 bases lay between the germline ends. This CDR3 is 14 amino acids long. CDR3 DNA sequence: TGTGCCAGCAGTTTAGTTCAGACCAATTCACCCCTCCACTTT. Translated, it gives CASSLVQTNSPLHF.

CDR3 loop: CASSQDDRSDVNEKLFF. CDR3 coding DNA: TGTGCCAGCAGCCAAGACGACAGGAGCGACGTTAATGAAAAACTGTTTTTT. The V call is TRBV3-1, the J call TRBJ1-4; tentative D call: TRBD1 (6 bases). Trimming took off 0 bases at V and 4 bases at J, with 15 bases between the two ends. Germline loops: CDR1 LGHDT, CDR2 YNNKEL (reference sequence). The CDR3 spans 17 residues. Supplemented by reference TRBV3-1 and TRBJ1-4, the full variable domain reads DTAVSQTPKYLVTQMGNDKSIKCEQNLGHDTMYWYKQDSKKFLKIMFSYNNKELIINETVPNRFSPKSPDKAHLNLHINSLELGDSAVYFCASSQDDRSDVNEKLFFGSGTQLSVL.

This clonotype was picked up a small number of times. The rearrangement joins TRBV27 to TRBJ1-2, with D uncertain. Trimming cost V 5 bases and J 6 bases, with 13 bases left between them. Germline CDR1 MNHEY, CDR2 SMNVEV (reference sequence). This CDR3 has 13 residues. CDR3 nucleotide sequence: TGTGCCAGCAGTCCCGGGTTTCGGGATGGCTACACCTTC. It is translated as CASSPGFRDGYTF.

This clonotype was counted only a few times. V is TRBV20-1 and J is TRBJ2-5, with no clear D. CDR3 length: 12 residues. V lost 1 base, J lost 4 bases, and 7 bases lay in between. The germline V gene has CDR1 DFQATT and CDR2 SNEGSKA (reference sequence). The CDR3 coding sequence is TGCAGTGCTAGAGCTTCGGGAGAGACCCAGTACTTC. The encoded protein is CSARASGETQYF.

The chain has TRBV29-1 and TRBJ1-1, with 11 bases lining up with TRBD1. Germline trimming cut 8 bases from V and 11 bases from J; bases unmatched to any gene: 16. The CDR3 covers 14 residues. Germline-derived CDR1 and CDR2 are SQVTM and ANQGSEA. CDR3 protein: CSTGQGAMSDSAFF. The CDR3, as DNA: TGCAGCACCGGACAGGGGGCGATGTCGGATTCGGCTTTCTTT.

The chain carries TRBV5-1 and TRBJ2-2; D not certain. This CDR3 is 15 amino acids long. Trimming shortened V by 4 bases and J by 0 bases, and 10 bases separated the two germline ends. The germline gives CDR1 SGHRS, CDR2 YFSETQ. The CDR3 here is CASSAQTSNTGELFF. Here the CDR3 DNA reads TGCGCCAGCAGCGCCCAGACATCGAACACCGGGGAGCTGTTTTTT.

The chain carries TRBV3-1 and TRBJ1-5; the D is unclear. The CDR3 has 14 residues. Germline V gene sequence: CDR1 LGHDT, CDR2 YNNKEL (reference sequence). V was trimmed by 7 bases and J by 4 bases, leaving 14 bases between them. The chain's CDR3 is CASTFGTVNQPQHF. DNA of the CDR3: TGTGCCAGCACCTTCGGCACAGTGAATCAGCCCCAGCATTTT. Supplemented by reference TRBV3-1 and TRBJ1-5, the full variable domain reads DTAVSQTPKYLVTQMGNDKSIKCEQNLGHDTMYWYKQDSKKFLKIMFSYNNKELIINETVPNRFSPKSPDKAHLNLHINSLELGDSAVYFCASTFGTVNQPQHFGDGTRLSIL.

The chain employs TRBV7-9 and TRBJ2-2; D gene unclear. The CDR3 has 14 amino acids. Per germline, CDR1 SEHNR and CDR2 FQNEAQ (reference sequence). Trimming removed 2 bases from V and 3 bases from J, with 7 bases in between. CDR3: CASSLTVYTGELFF. The CDR3 coding sequence is TGTGCCAGCAGCTTAACAGTGTACACCGGGGAGCTGTTTTTT.

The rearrangement uses TRBV30 and TRBJ1-5; D is ambiguous. The CDR3 is 12 amino acids. V was cut by 2 bases and J by 7 bases, with 9 bases left in between. Per germline, CDR1 GTSNPN and CDR2 SVGIG (reference sequence). CDR3 sequence reads: CAWSPGGQPQHF. Written as DNA, the CDR3 is TGTGCCTGGAGTCCGGGCGGCCAGCCCCAGCATTTT.

J is TRBJ2-3 and V is TRBV20-1; 9 positions agree with TRBD2. The length of the CDR3 is 17 residues. V lost 0 bases and J lost 6; bases outside the gene matches: 13. Germline V CDR1 and CDR2: DFQATT, SNEGSKA (reference sequence). The CDR3 here is CSARDLRSTSGVDTQYF. The CDR3 DNA sequence: TGCAGTGCTAGAGATCTCCGGTCGACTAGCGGTGTTGATACGCAGTATTTT.

This clonotype was seen only a few times. The CDR3 DNA reads as TGTGCCACCAGCACTAGCGGGGACTCCTACGAGCAGTACTTC. Residues: CATSTSGDSYEQYF. V gene TRBV15 combines with J gene TRBJ2-7; 9 positions agree with TRBD2. This CDR3 has 14 amino acids. The V and J ends lost 4 bases and 0 bases, in that order; junction bases with no gene match: 1. In germline, CDR1 is LNHNV, CDR2 YYDKDF (reference sequence).

This clonotype was counted between two and nine times. The V call is TRBV9, the J call TRBJ2-1; 11 bases agree with TRBD2. J lost 6 bases, V lost 4 bases, and 6 bases had no gene match. The CDR3 length is 15 residues. Per germline, CDR1 SGDLS and CDR2 YYNGEE. The CDR3 sequence is CASSIGTSGPNEQFF. CDR3 DNA: TGTGCCAGCAGCATCGGGACTAGCGGCCCCAATGAGCAGTTCTTC.

V usage is TRBV5-1 and J usage is TRBJ2-7, with no clear D. Trimming took off 7 bases at V and 3 bases at J, with 14 bases between the two ends. Germline values: CDR1 SGHRS, CDR2 YFSETQ. The CDR3 extends over 13 amino acids. CDR3 bases: TGCGCCAGCGGACGGGCTACCGGCTACGAGCAGTACTTC. Translating it yields CASGRATGYEQYF. Together with reference TRBV5-1 and TRBJ2-7, the CDR3 gives the full variable domain: KAGVTQTPRYLIKTRGQQVTLSCSPISGHRSVSWYQQTPGQGLQFLFEYFSETQRNKGNFPGRFSGRQFSNSRSEMNVSTLELGDSALYLCASGRATGYEQYFGPGTRLTVT.

The sample holds a few counts of this clonotype. The chain has TRBV12-3 or TRBV12-4 and TRBJ2-7; D call uncertain. The CDR3 loop spans 12 amino acids. V gave up 5 bases and J gave up 6 bases, with 11 bases separating them. The CDR3 coding sequence is TGTGCCAGCAGTCCCAGCTTCCTCGAGCAGTACTTC. Translated, it gives CASSPSFLEQYF.

The chain couples TRBV3-1 to TRBJ2-5, with 7 positions matching TRBD2. The V gene's germline CDR1 is LGHDT and CDR2 YNNKEL (reference sequence). J gave up 5 bases and V 1 base, and 7 bases lay outside the gene matches. The CDR3 covers 15 residues. CDR3 in amino acids: CASSQVPAGWETQYF. Written as DNA, the CDR3 is TGTGCCAGCAGCCAAGTGCCAGCGGGATGGGAGACCCAGTACTTC.

This clonotype is a singleton in its sample. The genes are TRBV6-2 or TRBV6-3 and TRBJ2-1, with D perhaps TRBD2 (6 bases). This CDR3 has 16 amino acids. V lost 0 bases and J lost 3, with 12 bases in between. CDR1 is MNHEY, CDR2 SVGEGT, per germline. The CDR3 loop reads CASSYSMRDHYNEQFF. In nucleotides, the CDR3 is TGTGCCAGCAGTTACTCGATGCGGGACCACTACAATGAGCAGTTCTTC.